This T cell receptor (beta chain) was sequenced during a study of blood T cell repertoires in COVID-19. This clone was counted only a few times. Measured with immunoSEQ multiplex PCR; TCRdb has only the in-frame clones, and not every one. In the table there are roughly 170,000 clones, 83% of which are singletons. CDR3 size: 15 residues. Per germline, CDR1 LGHDT and CDR2 YNNKEL (reference sequence). V was pared by 1 base and J by 6 bases, with 6 bases of the junction left unmatched. This chain connects TRBV3-1 (or the pseudogene TRBV3-2) to TRBJ1-2; 9 positions match TRBD1. Sequencing was carried out using PBMCs or T cells enriched from blood (not recorded which). This clonotype was obtained from a woman in her forties or fifties who had recovered from COVID-19. DNA for the CDR3: TGTGCCAGCAGCCAAGGCGGGACAGGGTTGGATGGCTACACCTTC. Translation gives CASSQGGTGLDGYTF.